This T cell receptor (beta chain) is drawn from a study of T cells in women clearing cervical HPV infection. Turning to the study itself: No precancer developed; the control's incident HPV16 infection cleared within 12 months. Study-level points and caveats: Effector/memory and HPV-specific T cells were not isolated, and association timing is unknown.

The CDR3 length is 16 residues. Germline V CDR1 and CDR2: SGHVS, FNYEAQ. The ends were cut back, 6 bases at V and 5 bases at J, with 17 bases in the middle. Of note for this clone: Its antigen is not known. Sequencing ends 3 residues short of the CDR3 end; the germline J gene provides the rest.

Genomic DNA, averaging approximately 1,100 ng per sample, yielded TCR beta CDR3 via immunoSEQ. Generated by immunoSEQ multiplex PCR, the TCRdb table keeps only in-frame clones and is missing some. Recorded for this sample: around 15,000 clones. All participants had a single incident cervical HPV16 infection, and prevalent HPV16 infections were excluded. The TCR originated in a woman aged 18 to 75 with a cervical HPV16 infection that either progressed to CIN3+ or cleared (not recorded which). Sequenced material: blood buffy coat. This sequence joins TRBV7-6 and TRBJ1-6; tentatively, D is TRBD1 (5 bases). The CDR3 region is CASSRHRTPNNSPLHF. The sequenced part of the CDR3 DNA is TGTGCCAGCAGTCGACATAGGACACCAAATAATTCACCC.